Each of the 30 T cell receptor beta chains below was sequenced from the same sample in a study of T cell responses to AZD1222 COVID-19 vaccine. Using immunoSEQ multiplex PCR, the repertoire was profiled, and TCRdb retains in-frame clones only, with some absent. The sample shows 80,000 to 100,000 clones, over 75% of them seen only once. This sample comprised peripheral blood, obtained on day 0 of AZD1222 vaccination. These receptors originate from an adult in good health.

The chain is built from TRBV5-6 and TRBJ1-4; 7 bases map to TRBD1. Trimming cost V 4 bases and J 0 bases; bases outside gene matches: 6. CDR1 and CDR2 (germline): SGHDT, YYEEEE. The CDR3 is 16 residues long. The CDR3: CASSPRTGATNEKLFF. As DNA, the CDR3 is TGTGCCAGCAGCCCTCGGACAGGTGCAACTAATGAAAAACTGTTTTTT.

With regard to this clone: Other nucleotide sequences from this sample produce the same CDR3. The chain combines TRBV27 with TRBJ2-5; weak D call: TRBD2 (5 bases). Trimming left V 5 bases short and J 5 bases short, with 12 bases between. There are 13 residues in the CDR3. Germline V gene data show CDR1 as MNHEY and CDR2 as SMNVEV (reference sequence). Here the CDR3 reads CASSMRVRETQYF. Here the CDR3 DNA reads TGTGCCAGCAGTATGCGGGTAAGGGAGACCCAGTACTTC.

As DNA, the CDR3 is TGTGCCAGCAGTGGCCCCAGGGGGCCGATCTTTTATGGCTACACCTTC. Amino acid sequence: CASSGPRGPIFYGYTF. V usage is TRBV28 and J usage is TRBJ1-2; 8 bases align to TRBD1. The V gene's germline CDR1 is MDHEN and CDR2 SYDVKM. The CDR3 is 16 residues long. V lost 5 bases, J lost 5 bases, and 13 bases stayed unmatched.

The chain employs TRBV19 and TRBJ1-5; 11 bases agree with TRBD1. In germline, CDR1 is LNHDA, CDR2 SQIVND (reference sequence). The J segment lost 14 bases and the V segment lost 4 bases, leaving 7 bases of the junction unmatched. The CDR3 covers 13 residues. The CDR3 region is CASSTSGQGAKHF. The CDR3 nucleotides read TGTGCCAGTAGTACTTCTGGACAGGGGGCCAAGCATTTT.

The rearrangement uses TRBV25-1 and TRBJ2-5; TRBD1 might be the D (5 bases). The V end was cut by 4 bases, the J end by 5 bases, with 14 bases between. From germline, CDR1 is MGHDK and CDR2 SYGVNS. The CDR3 is 14 residues long. CDR3 amino acids: CASSGGRVVETQYF. Here the CDR3 DNA reads TGTGCCAGCAGTGGGGGCAGGGTGGTGGAGACCCAGTACTTC. Using reference TRBV25-1 and TRBJ2-5 for the parts outside the CDR3, the full variable domain is EADIYQTPRYLVIGTGKKITLECSQTMGHDKMYWYQQDPGMELHLIHYSYGVNSTEKGDLSSESTVSRIRTEHFPLTLESARPSHTSQYLCASSGGRVVETQYFGPGTRLLVL.

The V gene is TRBV30, the J gene TRBJ2-2, with 7 bases fitting TRBD1. The V gene end was trimmed by 4 bases and the J gene end by 4 bases; junction bases not matched to a gene: 9. CDR1 GTSNPN and CDR2 SVGIG come from the germline V gene (reference sequence). This CDR3 comprises 15 residues. The CDR3 is CAWTQGPPATGELFF. CDR3 bases: TGTGCCTGGACACAGGGGCCCCCGGCCACCGGGGAGCTGTTTTTT.

In this sample, this clone turned up once. The chain combines TRBV28 with TRBJ1-2; perhaps TRBD1 as D (6 bases). CDR3 length equals 15 residues. V was trimmed by 7 bases and J by 7 bases, leaving 22 bases between them. In germline, CDR1 is MDHEN, CDR2 SYDVKM. CDR3 amino acids: CASNPALARGSGYTF. CDR3 coding DNA: TGTGCCAGCAACCCCGCCCTGGCCAGGGGTTCTGGCTACACCTTC.

J is TRBJ1-6 and V is TRBV6-5; possibly TRBD1 for D (5 bases). V dropped 2 bases and J dropped 8 bases, with 13 bases sitting between them. Germline V gene data show CDR1 as MNHEY and CDR2 as SVGAGI. CDR3 length equals 15 residues. The CDR3 DNA reads as TGTGCCAGCAGTTACACCTCAGGGAGGGATTCACCCCTCCACTTT. Translated: CASSYTSGRDSPLHF.

This chain links TRBV28 with TRBJ2-1, with 8 bases lining up with TRBD2. Germline CDR1 is MDHEN and CDR2 is SYDVKM. J gave up 8 bases and V 5 bases, and 8 bases lay outside the gene matches. The CDR3 is 14 residues long. In DNA form, the CDR3 reads TGTGCCAGCAGTCCCGGACTAGCAACTGATGAGCAGTTCTTC. The encoded protein is CASSPGLATDEQFF.

The CDR3 sequence is CAWSGTSISSYEQYF. In nucleotides, the CDR3 is TGTGCCTGGAGTGGGACTAGTATCAGCTCCTACGAGCAGTACTTC. This chain joins TRBV30 and TRBJ2-7; 7 nucleotides match TRBD2. V was clipped by 1 base and J by 0 bases; unmatched bases: 6. Germline-derived CDR1 and CDR2 are GTSNPN and SVGIG (reference sequence). There are 15 residues in the CDR3.

The V and J genes are TRBV11-2 and TRBJ1-1, with D unclear. This CDR3 is built from 14 residues. Germline loops: CDR1 SGHAT, CDR2 FQNNGV. Trimming pared 0 bases from V and 3 bases from J, leaving 8 bases between. DNA for the CDR3: TGTGCCAGCAGCTTAGACGGGATCTACACTGAAGCTTTCTTT. It is translated as CASSLDGIYTEAFF.

The chain combines TRBV7-9 with TRBJ1-2; 7 bases map to TRBD1. J lost 6 bases, V lost 1 base, and 5 bases had no gene match. Germline V lookup: CDR1 SEHNR, CDR2 FQNEAQ (reference sequence). This CDR3 region has 14 residues. CDR3 DNA sequence: TGTGCCAGCAGCTTAGGGCAGGGGGGAGATGGCTACACCTTC. Translating it yields CASSLGQGGDGYTF.

The gene calls are TRBV6-5 and TRBJ1-2; TRBD1 might be the D (5 bases). Trimming left V 6 bases short and J 4 bases short, with 18 bases between. The CDR3 has 15 residues. The germline CDR1 and CDR2 sequences are MNHEY and SVGAGI. CDR3 nucleotide sequence: TGTGCCAGCAGATCATCCCAGGGAGTCCTCTATGGCTACACCTTC. This codes for CASRSSQGVLYGYTF.

This clone has a handful of counts. The chain has TRBV5-5 and TRBJ1-1; D ambiguous. Trimming took off 1 base at V and 0 bases at J, with 4 bases between the two ends. There are 13 residues in the CDR3. Germline CDR1 and CDR2: SGHKS and YYEKEE (reference sequence). CDR3 nucleotide sequence: TGTGCCAGCAGCTTGACCGTGAACACTGAAGCTTTCTTT. Amino acid sequence: CASSLTVNTEAFF.

V gene TRBV27 combines with J gene TRBJ2-3; D is uncertain. Germline V gives CDR1 MNHEY, CDR2 SMNVEV (reference sequence). Trimming took off 6 bases at V and 4 bases at J, with 5 bases between the two ends. The CDR3 consists of 11 residues. CDR3 protein: CASSRADTQYF. In DNA, the CDR3 is TGTGCCAGCAGCCGGGCAGATACGCAGTATTTT.

The chain has TRBV9 and TRBJ2-1; D call uncertain. V lost 4 bases to trimming and J lost 3 bases, with 5 bases between them. Germline V gene data show CDR1 as SGDLS and CDR2 as YYNGEE. The CDR3 has 12 amino acids. The CDR3 DNA is TGTGCCAGCAGCTCCGGCTACAATGAGCAGTTCTTC. Its translation is CASSSGYNEQFF.

The V and J genes are TRBV24-1 and TRBJ1-5; no clear D gene. CDR1 is KGHDR and CDR2 is SFDVKD in the germline V gene. The CDR3 has 14 amino acids. V lost 0 bases and J lost 6, with 8 bases in between. The CDR3 sequence: CATSDLREGQPQHF. The CDR3 nucleotides read TGTGCCACCAGTGATTTGCGGGAGGGTCAGCCCCAGCATTTT.

The rearrangement links TRBV6-5 to TRBJ1-1; D is undetermined. Germline-derived CDR1 and CDR2 are MNHEY and SVGAGI. This CDR3 is built from 13 residues. V lost 6 bases to trimming and J lost 1 base, with 9 bases between them. The CDR3 sequence: CASRARGNTEAFF. DNA for the CDR3: TGTGCCAGCAGGGCCCGGGGGAACACTGAAGCTTTCTTT.

The chain recombines TRBV12-3 or TRBV12-4 with TRBJ1-2; D might be TRBD1 (6 bases). The CDR3 totals 13 residues. Trimming stripped 7 bases from V and 7 bases from J, with 16 bases between. CDR3 residues: CASTREGGGGYTF. In nucleotides, the CDR3 is TGTGCCAGCACCAGGGAGGGGGGTGGTGGCTACACCTTC.

The rearrangement uses TRBV28 and TRBJ2-3; D is uncertain. V lost 7 bases and J 0 bases, leaving 11 bases between the germline ends. This CDR3 is 14 amino acids long. Germline V gene data show CDR1 as MDHEN and CDR2 as SYDVKM. The CDR3 DNA reads TGTGCCAGCACCCCCCGGCCTAGCACAGATACGCAGTATTTT. It translates to CASTPRPSTDTQYF.

This chain connects TRBV6-1 to TRBJ2-7; TRBD2 matches 9 bases. After removal of 2 bases from V and 5 bases from J, the junction contained 4 bases not matched to a gene. Germline V lookup: CDR1 MNHNS, CDR2 SASEGT. This CDR3 region has 14 residues. In DNA, the CDR3 is TGTGCCAGCAGTGAAAGCGGGAGGACCCACGAGCAGTACTTC. This translates into CASSESGRTHEQYF.

V and J are TRBV7-6 and TRBJ2-3, with D perhaps given as TRBD1 or TRBD2 (5 bases each). The length of the CDR3 is 15 residues. CDR1 is SGHVS, CDR2 FNYEAQ, per germline. V was pared by 6 bases and J by 3 bases, with 16 bases between. CDR3 bases: TGTGCCAGCAGGTCAGCGAAGGGGACGACAGATACGCAGTATTTT. This encodes CASRSAKGTTDTQYF.

The rearrangement links TRBV2 to TRBJ1-2; 9 bases agree with TRBD1. Losses at the gene ends were 3 bases for V and 2 bases for J; bases not matched to a gene: 4. The CDR3 length is 15 residues. CDR1 is SNHLY and CDR2 is FYNNEI in the germline V gene. The CDR3 region is CASSDTGGGNYGYTF. The DNA of the CDR3 is TGTGCCAGCAGTGATACAGGGGGCGGCAACTATGGCTACACCTTC. The complete variable domain, with remaining parts taken from reference TRBV2 and TRBJ1-2, reads EPEVTQTPSHQVTQMGQEVILRCVPISNHLYFYWYRQILGQKVEFLVSFYNNEISEKSEIFDDQFSVERPDGSNFTLKIRSTKLEDSAMYFCASSDTGGGNYGYTFGSGTRLTVV.

The rearrangement uses TRBV12-5 and TRBJ1-1; D is perhaps TRBD1 (5 bases). Germline V gene lookup returns CDR1 LGHNT and CDR2 FRNRAP. CDR3 size: 13 residues. Between the trimmed V and J ends, which lost 2 bases and 6 bases, there was a span of 10 bases. CDR3 amino acids: CASGLKIGAEAFF. The CDR3 region has the DNA TGTGCTAGTGGTTTGAAGATAGGGGCTGAAGCTTTCTTT.

The chain carries TRBV3-1 (or the pseudogene TRBV3-2) and TRBJ2-5; 8 nucleotides align to TRBD2. The CDR3 consists of 14 residues. J lost 5 bases, V lost 3 bases, and 5 bases had no gene match. Germline values: CDR1 LGHDT, CDR2 YNNKEL (reference sequence). CDR3 region: CASSQGPSGETQYF. CDR3 DNA sequence: TGTGCCAGCAGCCAGGGACCTAGCGGGGAGACCCAGTACTTC.

This clone was observed once. The rearrangement uses TRBV28 and TRBJ1-6, with 12 bases that match TRBD1. Germline lookup yields CDR1 MDHEN and CDR2 SYDVKM. The CDR3 sequence is 14 residues long. Trimming at V came to 4 bases and at J to 14 bases, leaving 6 bases not matched to a gene. In DNA, the CDR3 is TGTGCCAGCAGTTCGGGACAGGGGGCCCCGGCCCTCCACTTT. This codes for CASSSGQGAPALHF.

This chain connects TRBV28 to TRBJ1-4; D unresolved. Trimming took 5 bases from V and 8 from J, leaving 15 bases between them. The CDR3 is made up of 14 amino acids. CDR1 is MDHEN, CDR2 SYDVKM, per germline. The CDR3 DNA sequence: TGTGCCAGCAGTCGAGGGAGTCGGCCCGAAAAACTGTTTTTT. The encoded protein is CASSRGSRPEKLFF.

This rearrangement joins TRBV6-5 to TRBJ1-1; 8 positions match TRBD1. The CDR3 length is 12 residues. V trimming: 6 bases; J trimming: 9 bases; junction bases outside the gene matches: 6. CDR1 MNHEY and CDR2 SVGAGI come from the germline V gene. Here the CDR3 DNA reads TGTGCCAGCAGCACCGGACAGGGCAAAGCTTTCTTT. Translated, it gives CASSTGQGKAFF.

The chain has TRBV6-5 and TRBJ2-7; 9 bases agree with TRBD1. V shed 2 bases and J 4 bases; nucleotides not matched to a gene: 6. The CDR3 sequence is 15 residues long. Germline V gene lookup returns CDR1 MNHEY and CDR2 SVGAGI. The DNA for the CDR3 is TGTGCCAGCAGTTACGAAAGGACAGGGGTATACGAGCAGTACTTC. Translating gives CASSYERTGVYEQYF.

V is TRBV11-2 and J is TRBJ2-5; 13 bases fit TRBD2. The germline V gene has CDR1 SGHAT and CDR2 FQNNGV. This CDR3 has 15 residues. J lost 2 bases, V lost 3 bases, and 0 bases had no gene match. This CDR3 reads CASSLGLAGQETQYF. The DNA of the CDR3 is TGTGCCAGCAGCTTGGGACTAGCGGGACAAGAGACCCAGTACTTC. The full variable domain, rest sourced from reference TRBV11-2 and TRBJ2-5, is EAGVAQSPRYKIIEKRQSVAFWCNPISGHATLYWYQQILGQGPKLLIQFQNNGVVDDSQLPKDRFSAERLKGVDSTLKIQPAKLEDSAVYLCASSLGLAGQETQYFGPGTRLLVL.